This note documents a single T cell receptor beta chain sequence. What it recognizes is unknown. Combining a sample-barcoded 5' primer with a J-beta primer mix, a second PCR ran for roughly 7 to 11 cycles. MiXCR was run by TCRdb on the 5' RACE reads, yielding one entry per CDR3 protein. The sample includes 700,000 to 800,000 distinct CDR3 sequences, more than 40% of them seen just once. The entry originates in a study of blood T cells in healthy people across ages. Study-level points and caveats: Strong correlation was found linking TCR beta diversity to naive T cell percentage.

The CDR3 spans 15 residues. Trimming cost V 6 bases and J 3 bases, with 17 bases left between them. The germline gives CDR1 SGHTA, CDR2 FQGNSA. The J gene is TRBJ2-5, the V gene TRBV7-2; a weak D match, TRBD2 (6 bases). Sequencing was carried out using blood. The clonotype originates from a woman aged 55 to 70 in good health. As DNA, the CDR3 is TGTGCCAGCAGTTCGGGGGAGTGGTCGAAAGAGACCCAGTACTTC. Its translation: CASSSGEWSKETQYF.